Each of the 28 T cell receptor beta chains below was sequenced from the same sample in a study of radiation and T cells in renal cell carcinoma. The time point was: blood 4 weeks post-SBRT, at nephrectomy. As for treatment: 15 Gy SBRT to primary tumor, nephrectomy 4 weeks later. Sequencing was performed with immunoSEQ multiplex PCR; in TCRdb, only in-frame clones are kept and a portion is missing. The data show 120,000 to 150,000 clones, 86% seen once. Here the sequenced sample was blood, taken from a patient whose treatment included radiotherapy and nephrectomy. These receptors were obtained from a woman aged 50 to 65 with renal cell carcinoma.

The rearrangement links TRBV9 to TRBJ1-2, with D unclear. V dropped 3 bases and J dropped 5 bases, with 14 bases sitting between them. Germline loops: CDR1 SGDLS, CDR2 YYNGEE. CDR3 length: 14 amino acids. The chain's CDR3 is CASSAGPPRYGYTF. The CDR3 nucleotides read TGTGCCAGCAGCGCCGGGCCTCCTAGATATGGCTACACCTTC.

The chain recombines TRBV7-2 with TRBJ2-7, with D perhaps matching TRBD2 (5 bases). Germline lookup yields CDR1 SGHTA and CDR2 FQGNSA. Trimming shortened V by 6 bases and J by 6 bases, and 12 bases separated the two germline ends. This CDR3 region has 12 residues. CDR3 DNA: TGTGCCAGCAGTCCCGTGGCGGGCGAGCAGTACTTC. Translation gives CASSPVAGEQYF.

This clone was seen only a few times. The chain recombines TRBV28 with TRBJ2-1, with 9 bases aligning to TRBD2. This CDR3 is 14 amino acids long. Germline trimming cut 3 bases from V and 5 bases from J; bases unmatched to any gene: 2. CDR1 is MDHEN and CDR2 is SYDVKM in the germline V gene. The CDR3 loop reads CASSLASGNNEQFF. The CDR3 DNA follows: TGTGCCAGCAGTTTGGCTAGCGGGAACAATGAGCAGTTCTTC. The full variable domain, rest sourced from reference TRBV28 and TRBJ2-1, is DVKVTQSSRYLVKRTGEKVFLECVQDMDHENMFWYRQDPGLGLRLIYFSYDVKMKEKGDIPEGYSVSREKKERFSLILESASTNQTSMYLCASSLASGNNEQFFGPGTRLTVL.

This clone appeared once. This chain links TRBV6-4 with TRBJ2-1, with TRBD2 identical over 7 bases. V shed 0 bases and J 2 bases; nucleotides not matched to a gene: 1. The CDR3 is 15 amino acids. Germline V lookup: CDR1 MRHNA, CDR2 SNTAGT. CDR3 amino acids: CASSDSSGAYNEQFF. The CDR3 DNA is TGTGCCAGCAGTGACTCCAGCGGGGCCTACAATGAGCAGTTCTTC.

CDR3 bases: TGTGCCAGCAGCGCTCTTACAGGCCAGGGAAGTGGGTATGAAAAACTGTTTTTT. This gives the protein CASSALTGQGSGYEKLFF. This sequence joins TRBV7-9 and TRBJ1-4, with TRBD1 as a possible D gene (5 bases). CDR1 is SEHNR and CDR2 is FQNEAQ in the germline V gene (reference sequence). This CDR3 has 18 amino acids. V lost 5 bases and J 6 bases, leaving 25 bases between the germline ends.

CDR3 sequence reads: CASSFNPNTGELFF. The CDR3 DNA follows: TGTGCCAGCAGCTTTAACCCGAACACCGGGGAGCTGTTTTTT. The V call is TRBV7-2, the J call TRBJ2-2; D is uncertain. The germline V gene encodes CDR1 SGHTA and CDR2 FQGNSA. V was shortened by 3 bases and J by 0 bases, with 5 bases between the two germline ends. This CDR3 is 14 amino acids long.

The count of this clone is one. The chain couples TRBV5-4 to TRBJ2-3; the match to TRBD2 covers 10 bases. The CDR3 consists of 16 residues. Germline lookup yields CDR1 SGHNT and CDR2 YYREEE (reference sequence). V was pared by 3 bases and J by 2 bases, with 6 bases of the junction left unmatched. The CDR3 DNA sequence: TGTGCCAGCAGCTGGACGAGCGGGAGGGCCACAGATACGCAGTATTTT. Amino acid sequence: CASSWTSGRATDTQYF.

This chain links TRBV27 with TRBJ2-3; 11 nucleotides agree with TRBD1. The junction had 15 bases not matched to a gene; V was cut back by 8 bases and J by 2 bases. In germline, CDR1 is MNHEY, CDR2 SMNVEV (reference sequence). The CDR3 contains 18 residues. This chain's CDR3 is CASGGPKRTGGVTDTQYF. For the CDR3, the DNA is TGTGCCAGCGGGGGCCCGAAAAGGACAGGGGGCGTCACAGATACGCAGTATTTT.

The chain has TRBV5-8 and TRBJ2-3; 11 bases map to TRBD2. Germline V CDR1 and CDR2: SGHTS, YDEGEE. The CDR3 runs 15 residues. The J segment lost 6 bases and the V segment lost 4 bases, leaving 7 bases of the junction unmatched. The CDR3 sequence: CASSDLAGGPDTQYF. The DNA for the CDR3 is TGTGCCAGCAGCGACTTAGCGGGAGGGCCGGATACGCAGTATTTT.

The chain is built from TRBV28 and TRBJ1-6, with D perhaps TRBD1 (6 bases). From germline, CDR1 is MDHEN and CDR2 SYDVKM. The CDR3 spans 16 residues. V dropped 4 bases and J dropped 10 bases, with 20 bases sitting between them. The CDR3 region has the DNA TGTGCCAGCAGTTGGACAGACCGGGGGATAATCTCACCCCTCCACTTT. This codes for CASSWTDRGIISPLHF. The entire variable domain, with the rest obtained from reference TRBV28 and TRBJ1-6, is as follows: DVKVTQSSRYLVKRTGEKVFLECVQDMDHENMFWYRQDPGLGLRLIYFSYDVKMKEKGDIPEGYSVSREKKERFSLILESASTNQTSMYLCASSWTDRGIISPLHFGNGTRLTVT.

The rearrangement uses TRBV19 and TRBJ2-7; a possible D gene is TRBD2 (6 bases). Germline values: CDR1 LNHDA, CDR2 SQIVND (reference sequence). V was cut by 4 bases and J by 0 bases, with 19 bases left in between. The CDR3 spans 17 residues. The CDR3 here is CASSTSSGSWSSYEQYF. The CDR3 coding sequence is TGTGCCAGTAGTACCTCCTCCGGGAGTTGGAGCTCCTACGAGCAGTACTTC.

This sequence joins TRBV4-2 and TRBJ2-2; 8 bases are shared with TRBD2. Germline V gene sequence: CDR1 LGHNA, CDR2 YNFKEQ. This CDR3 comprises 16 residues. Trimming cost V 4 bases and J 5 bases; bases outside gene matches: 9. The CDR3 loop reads CASSPSAGERTGELFF. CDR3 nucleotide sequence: TGTGCCAGCAGCCCCTCAGCGGGAGAAAGAACCGGGGAGCTGTTTTTT.

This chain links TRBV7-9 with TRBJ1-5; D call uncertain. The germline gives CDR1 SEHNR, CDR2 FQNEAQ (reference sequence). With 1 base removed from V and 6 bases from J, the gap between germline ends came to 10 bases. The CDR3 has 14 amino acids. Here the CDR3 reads CASSLDSKVQPQHF. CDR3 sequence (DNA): TGTGCCAGCAGCTTAGACTCTAAGGTTCAGCCCCAGCATTTT. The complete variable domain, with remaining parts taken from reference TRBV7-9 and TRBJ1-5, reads DTGVSQNPRHKITKRGQNVTFRCDPISEHNRLYWYRQTLGQGPEFLTYFQNEAQLEKSRLLSDRFSAERPKGSFSTLEIQRTEQGDSAMYLCASSLDSKVQPQHFGDGTRLSIL.

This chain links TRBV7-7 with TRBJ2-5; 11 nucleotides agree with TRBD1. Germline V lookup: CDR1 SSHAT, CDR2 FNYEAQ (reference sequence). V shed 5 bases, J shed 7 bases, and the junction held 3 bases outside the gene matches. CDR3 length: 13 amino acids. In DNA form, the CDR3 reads TGTGCCAGCAGCCCGGGACAGGGGGGGACCCAGTACTTC. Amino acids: CASSPGQGGTQYF.

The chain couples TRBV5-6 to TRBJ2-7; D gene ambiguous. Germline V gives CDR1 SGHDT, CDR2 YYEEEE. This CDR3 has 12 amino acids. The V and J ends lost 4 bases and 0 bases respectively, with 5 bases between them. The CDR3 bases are TGTGCCAGCAGCGCGTTCTCCTACGAGCAGTACTTC. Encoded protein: CASSAFSYEQYF.

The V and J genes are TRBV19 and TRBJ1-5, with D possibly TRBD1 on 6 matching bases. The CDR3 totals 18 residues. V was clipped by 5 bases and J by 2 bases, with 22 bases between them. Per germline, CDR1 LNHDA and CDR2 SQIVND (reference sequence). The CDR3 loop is CASSGVQGSWSRNQPQHF. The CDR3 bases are TGTGCCAGTAGTGGCGTACAGGGAAGTTGGTCGCGCAATCAGCCCCAGCATTTT.

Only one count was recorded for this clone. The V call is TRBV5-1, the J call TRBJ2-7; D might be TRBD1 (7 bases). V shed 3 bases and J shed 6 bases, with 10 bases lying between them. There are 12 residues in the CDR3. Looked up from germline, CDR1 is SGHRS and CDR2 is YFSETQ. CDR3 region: CASSSQGGEQYF. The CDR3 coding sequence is TGCGCCAGCAGCTCGCAGGGGGGCGAGCAGTACTTC. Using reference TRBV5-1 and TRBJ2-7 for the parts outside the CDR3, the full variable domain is KAGVTQTPRYLIKTRGQQVTLSCSPISGHRSVSWYQQTPGQGLQFLFEYFSETQRNKGNFPGRFSGRQFSNSRSEMNVSTLELGDSALYLCASSSQGGEQYFGPGTRLTVT.

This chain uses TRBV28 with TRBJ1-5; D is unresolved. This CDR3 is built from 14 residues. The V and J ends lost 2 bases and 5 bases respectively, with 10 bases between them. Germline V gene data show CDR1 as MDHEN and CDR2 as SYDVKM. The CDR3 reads CASSLIAIHQPQHF. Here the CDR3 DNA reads TGTGCCAGCAGTTTAATTGCGATTCATCAGCCCCAGCATTTT.

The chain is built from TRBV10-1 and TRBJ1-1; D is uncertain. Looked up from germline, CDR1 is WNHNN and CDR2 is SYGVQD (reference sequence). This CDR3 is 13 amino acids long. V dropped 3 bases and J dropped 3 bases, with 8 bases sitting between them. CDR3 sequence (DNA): TGCGCCAGCAGTGAAGGGTTGGACACTGAAGCTTTCTTT. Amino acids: CASSEGLDTEAFF.

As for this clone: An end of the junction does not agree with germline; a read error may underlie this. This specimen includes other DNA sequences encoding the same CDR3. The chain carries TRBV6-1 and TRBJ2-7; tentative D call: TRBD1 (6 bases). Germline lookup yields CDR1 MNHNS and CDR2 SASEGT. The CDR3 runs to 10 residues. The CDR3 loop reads CASRDTSQYF. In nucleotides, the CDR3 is TGTGCTAGCAGGGACACCAGCCAGTACTTC.

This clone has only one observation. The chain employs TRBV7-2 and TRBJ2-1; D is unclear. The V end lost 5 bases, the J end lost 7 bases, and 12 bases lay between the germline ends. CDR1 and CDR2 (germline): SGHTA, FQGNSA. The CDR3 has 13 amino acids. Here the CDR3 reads CASSTRRNNEQFF. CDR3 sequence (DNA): TGTGCCAGCAGCACCCGACGGAATAATGAGCAGTTCTTC.

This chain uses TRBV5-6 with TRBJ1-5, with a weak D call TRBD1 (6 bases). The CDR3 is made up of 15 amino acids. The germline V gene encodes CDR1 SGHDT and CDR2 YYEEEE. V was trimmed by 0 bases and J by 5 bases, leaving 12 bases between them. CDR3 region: CASSLEGGADQPQHF. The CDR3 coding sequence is TGTGCCAGCAGCTTGGAGGGGGGCGCGGATCAGCCCCAGCATTTT.

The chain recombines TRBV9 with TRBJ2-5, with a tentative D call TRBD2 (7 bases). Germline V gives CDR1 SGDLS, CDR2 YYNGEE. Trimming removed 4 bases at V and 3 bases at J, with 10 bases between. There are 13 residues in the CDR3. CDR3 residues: CASSRGGEETQYF. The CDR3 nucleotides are TGTGCCAGCAGCCGAGGGGGGGAAGAGACCCAGTACTTC.

CDR3 DNA: TGCGCCAGCAGCCAGGACAGCTTTATCTATGGCTACACCTTC. Translating gives CASSQDSFIYGYTF. The chain uses TRBV5-1 and TRBJ1-2; D possibly corresponds to TRBD1 (6 bases). The CDR3 has 14 amino acids. Trimming cost V 4 bases and J 4 bases, with 14 bases left between them. Germline loops: CDR1 SGHRS, CDR2 YFSETQ.

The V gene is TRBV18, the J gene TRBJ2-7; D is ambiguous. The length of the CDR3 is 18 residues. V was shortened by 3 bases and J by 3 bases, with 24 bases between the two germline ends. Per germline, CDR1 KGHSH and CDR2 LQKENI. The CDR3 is CASSPLREAWNWDYEQYF. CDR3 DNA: TGTGCCAGCTCACCGCTCCGAGAGGCGTGGAACTGGGACTACGAGCAGTACTTC.

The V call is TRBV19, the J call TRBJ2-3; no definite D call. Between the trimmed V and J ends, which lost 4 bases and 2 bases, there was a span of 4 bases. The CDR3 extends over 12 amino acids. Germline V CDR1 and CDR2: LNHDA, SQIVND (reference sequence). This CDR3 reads CASSSITDTQYF. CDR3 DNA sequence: TGTGCCAGTAGTAGTATCACAGATACGCAGTATTTT.

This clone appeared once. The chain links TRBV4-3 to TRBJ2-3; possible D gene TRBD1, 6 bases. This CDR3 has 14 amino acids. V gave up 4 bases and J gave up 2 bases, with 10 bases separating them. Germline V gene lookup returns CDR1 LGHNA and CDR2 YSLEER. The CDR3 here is CASSLGAYTDTQYF. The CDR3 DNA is TGCGCCAGCAGCCTGGGGGCCTACACAGATACGCAGTATTTT.

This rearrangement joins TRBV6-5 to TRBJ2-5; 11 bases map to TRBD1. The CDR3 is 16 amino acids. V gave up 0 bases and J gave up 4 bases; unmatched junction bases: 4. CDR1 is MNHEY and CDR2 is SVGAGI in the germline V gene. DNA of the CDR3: TGTGCCAGCAGTTACTCCTCAGGGACAGGGGGAGAGACCCAGTACTTC. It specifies CASSYSSGTGGETQYF.